These 12 T cell receptor beta chains came from one sample sequenced in a study of PD-1 and CTLA-4 blockade in melanoma (dated by TCRdb to the early 2020s). Library generation was performed with the immunoSEQ multiplex PCR assay. The clones in this table, taken by TCRdb from immuneACCESS, are in-frame only. Not every clone is retained; where verified, under half of the shortfall comes from an unresolved V gene, and the cause of the rest is unknown. Here the sample has around 11,000 clones; roughly 80% occur a single time. Jointly, the top ten make up about 32% of the sample. Sequences were derived from CD8+ T cells from peripheral blood, sampled from a patient given anti-PD-1 treatment. Receptors were obtained from a human donor with melanoma.

This clone was observed a few times. The DNA for the CDR3 is TGTGCCAGCAGTTTATCTGGGGCCAACGAGCAGTACTTC. Protein: CASSLSGANEQYF. The chain employs TRBV27 and TRBJ2-7, with TRBD1 as a possible D gene (5 bases). The CDR3 is 13 residues long. Germline assignment: CDR1 MNHEY and CDR2 SMNVEV (reference sequence). Trimming pared 0 bases from V and 5 bases from J, leaving 8 bases between.

The V call is TRBV9, the J call TRBJ2-2; D might be TRBD1 (5 bases). Germline V gene lookup returns CDR1 SGDLS and CDR2 YYNGEE. Trimming cost V 4 bases and J 1 base, with 8 bases left between them. This CDR3 has 14 amino acids. DNA for the CDR3: TGTGCCAGCAGCTATACAGGGAACACCGGGGAGCTGTTTTTT. Protein: CASSYTGNTGELFF.

The CDR3 sequence: CASRDEQNTEAFF. CDR3 in DNA: TGTGCCAGCAGAGATGAGCAGAACACTGAAGCTTTCTTT. The gene calls are TRBV9 and TRBJ1-1, with D uncertain. CDR3 length: 13 residues. Germline V gene data show CDR1 as SGDLS and CDR2 as YYNGEE. V was clipped by 5 bases and J by 1 base, with 9 bases between them.

V gene TRBV13 combines with J gene TRBJ2-2; D assignment may be TRBD1 or TRBD2 (6 bases each). The CDR3 is 15 amino acids. Trimming took 1 base from V and 3 from J, leaving 9 bases between them. The germline gives CDR1 PRHDT, CDR2 FYEKMQ (reference sequence). CDR3 in DNA: TGTGCCAGCAGCTTAGAAAGGGGGGACACCGGGGAGCTGTTTTTT. This gives the protein CASSLERGDTGELFF.

V is TRBV29-1 and J is TRBJ2-2, with D perhaps TRBD1 (6 bases). Germline CDR1 SQVTM, CDR2 ANQGSEA. Trimming removed 7 bases from V and 1 base from J, with 10 bases in between. This CDR3 is 13 amino acids long. CDR3: CSATGQNTGELFF. In DNA, the CDR3 is TGCAGCGCCACGGGACAGAACACCGGGGAGCTGTTTTTT.

The CDR3 DNA reads as TGTGCCAGCAGCCCCGGGGGACGCCCAGATACGCAGTATTTT. It is translated as CASSPGGRPDTQYF. This chain links TRBV11-2 with TRBJ2-3; the D gene is possibly TRBD2 (6 bases). The CDR3 is made up of 14 amino acids. V dropped 5 bases and J dropped 4 bases, with 13 bases sitting between them. Germline V gives CDR1 SGHAT, CDR2 FQNNGV.

The chain has TRBV6-5 and TRBJ1-2; possible D gene TRBD1, 6 bases. V lost 1 base to trimming and J lost 5 bases, with 14 bases between them. This CDR3 is 15 amino acids long. CDR1 and CDR2 from the germline V gene are MNHEY and SVGAGI. CDR3 nucleotide sequence: TGTGCCAGCAGTTACTACGTTGGGGGCCTGTATGGCTACACCTTC. It specifies CASSYYVGGLYGYTF.

The chain couples TRBV10-3 to TRBJ1-6; D gene uncertain. This CDR3 is built from 17 residues. Trimming stripped 2 bases from V and 7 bases from J, with 18 bases between. Germline CDR1 is ENHRY and CDR2 is SYGVKD. The CDR3: CAISERASTDLNSPLHF. The CDR3 DNA reads TGTGCCATCAGTGAGCGAGCCAGCACAGACCTAAATTCACCCCTCCACTTT.

J is TRBJ1-5 and V is TRBV6-5, with D possibly matching TRBD1 (5 bases). The ends were cut back, 6 bases at V and 2 bases at J, with 11 bases in the middle. The CDR3 sequence is 14 residues long. CDR1 is MNHEY, CDR2 SVGAGI, per germline. CDR3 sequence reads: CASSPGGGNQPQHF. In DNA, the CDR3 is TGTGCCAGCAGCCCGGGAGGGGGCAATCAGCCCCAGCATTTT.

This chain joins TRBV9 and TRBJ2-1; D is perhaps TRBD2 (7 bases). Germline-derived CDR1 and CDR2 are SGDLS and YYNGEE. Trimming stripped 3 bases from V and 4 bases from J, with 14 bases between. The CDR3 runs to 15 residues. CDR3 region: CASSGPEGGYNEQFF. CDR3 nucleotide sequence: TGTGCCAGCAGCGGCCCGGAGGGGGGGTACAATGAGCAGTTCTTC.

The chain uses TRBV9 and TRBJ2-7, with D uncertain. The V and J ends lost 0 bases and 6 bases respectively, with 10 bases between them. In germline, CDR1 is SGDLS, CDR2 YYNGEE. The CDR3 has 13 residues. The CDR3 DNA sequence: TGTGCCAGCAGCGTAGAGATTTTCGGCGAGCAGTACTTC. Protein sequence: CASSVEIFGEQYF.

V and J are TRBV7-8 and TRBJ1-1; D is undetermined. V was clipped by 1 base and J by 3 bases, with 9 bases between them. Germline V gives CDR1 SGHVS, CDR2 FQNEAQ. This CDR3 spans 14 amino acids. Here the CDR3 reads CASSLDSIDTEAFF. The CDR3, as DNA: TGTGCCAGCAGCTTAGACAGTATAGACACTGAAGCTTTCTTT.